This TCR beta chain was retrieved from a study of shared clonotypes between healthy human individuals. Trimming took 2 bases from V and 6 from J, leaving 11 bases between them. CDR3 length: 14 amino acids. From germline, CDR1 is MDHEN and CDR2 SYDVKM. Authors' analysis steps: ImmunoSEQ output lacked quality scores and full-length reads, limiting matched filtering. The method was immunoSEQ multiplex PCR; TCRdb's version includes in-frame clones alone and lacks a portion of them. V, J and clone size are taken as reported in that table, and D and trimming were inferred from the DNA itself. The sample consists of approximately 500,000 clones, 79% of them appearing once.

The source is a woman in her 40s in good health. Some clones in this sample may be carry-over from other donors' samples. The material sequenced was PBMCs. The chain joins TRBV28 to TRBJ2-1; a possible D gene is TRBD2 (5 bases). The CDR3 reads CASSLGAVGNEQFF. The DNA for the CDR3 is TGTGCCAGCAGTTTAGGAGCGGTCGGCAATGAGCAGTTCTTC.